The present TCR beta chain was sequenced within a study of blood T cell repertoires in COVID-19. The overall study: T cells, B-cell-depleted T cells, or PBMCs supplied cDNA or gDNA.

TCRdb keeps only in-frame clones here, not all; method: immunoSEQ multiplex PCR. The table lists 250,000 to 350,000 clones, around four fifths of them singletons. In germline, CDR1 is SGHAT, CDR2 FQNNGV. With 1 base removed from V and 3 bases from J, the gap between germline ends came to 6 bases. The CDR3 length is 13 residues. V is TRBV11-2 and J is TRBJ2-5; the D is unclear. This clonotype originated in a woman in her forties or fifties with acute or convalescent COVID-19. Sequenced sample: peripheral blood. Here the CDR3 DNA reads TGTGCCAGCAGCTTAGGCTATGAAGAGACCCAGTACTTC. It is translated as CASSLGYEETQYF.